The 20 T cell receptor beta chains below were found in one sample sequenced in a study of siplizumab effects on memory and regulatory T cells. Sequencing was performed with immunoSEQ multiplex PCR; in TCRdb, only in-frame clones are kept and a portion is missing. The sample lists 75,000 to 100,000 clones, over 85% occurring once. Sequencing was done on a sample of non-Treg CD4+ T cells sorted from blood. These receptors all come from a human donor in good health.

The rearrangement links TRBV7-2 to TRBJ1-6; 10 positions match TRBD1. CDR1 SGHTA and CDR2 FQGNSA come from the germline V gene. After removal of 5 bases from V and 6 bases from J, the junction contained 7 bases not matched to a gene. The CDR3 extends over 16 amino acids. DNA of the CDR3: TGTGCCAGCAGCCCAGTAGACAGGGGGCTTAATTCACCCCTCCACTTT. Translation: CASSPVDRGLNSPLHF. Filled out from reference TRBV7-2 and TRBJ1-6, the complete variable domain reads GAGVSQSPSNKVTEKGKDVELRCDPISGHTALYWYRQSLGQGLEFLIYFQGNSAPDKSGLPSDRFSAERTGGSVSTLTIQRTQQEDSAVYLCASSPVDRGLNSPLHFGNGTRLTVT.

CDR3 region: CASSPRWGPGQPQHF. CDR3 sequence (DNA): TGCGCCAGCAGCCCCCGCTGGGGCCCGGGTCAGCCCCAGCATTTT. The chain is built from TRBV5-1 and TRBJ1-5; maybe TRBD1 (5 bases). The CDR3 extends over 15 amino acids. Trimming left V 4 bases short and J 6 bases short, with 17 bases between. In germline, CDR1 is SGHRS, CDR2 YFSETQ. Together with reference TRBV5-1 and TRBJ1-5, the CDR3 gives the full variable domain: KAGVTQTPRYLIKTRGQQVTLSCSPISGHRSVSWYQQTPGQGLQFLFEYFSETQRNKGNFPGRFSGRQFSNSRSEMNVSTLELGDSALYLCASSPRWGPGQPQHFGDGTRLSIL.

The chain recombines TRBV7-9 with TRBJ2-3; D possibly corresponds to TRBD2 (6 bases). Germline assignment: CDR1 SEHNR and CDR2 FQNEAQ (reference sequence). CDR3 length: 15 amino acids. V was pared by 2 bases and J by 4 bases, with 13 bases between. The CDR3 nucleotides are TGTGCCAGCAGCTTAAGTGGAGGGGCTGCAGATACGCAGTATTTT. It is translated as CASSLSGGAADTQYF.

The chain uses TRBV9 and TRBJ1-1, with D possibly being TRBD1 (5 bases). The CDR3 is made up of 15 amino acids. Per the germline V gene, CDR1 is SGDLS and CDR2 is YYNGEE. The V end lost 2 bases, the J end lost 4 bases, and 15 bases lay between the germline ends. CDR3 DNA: TGTGCCAGCAGCGTCGATGGGGCGGCGATCACTGAAGCTTTCTTT. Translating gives CASSVDGAAITEAFF.

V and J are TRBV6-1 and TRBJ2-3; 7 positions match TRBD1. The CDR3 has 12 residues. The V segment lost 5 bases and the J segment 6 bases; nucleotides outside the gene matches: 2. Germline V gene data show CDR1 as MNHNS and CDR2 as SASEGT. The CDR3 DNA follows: TGTGCCAGCAGTAAACAGGGGGATACGCAGTATTTT. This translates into CASSKQGDTQYF.

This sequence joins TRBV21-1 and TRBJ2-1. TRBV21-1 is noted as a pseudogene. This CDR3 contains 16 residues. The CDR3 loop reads CASSKGWAGRVDEQFF. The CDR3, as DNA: TGTGCCAGCAGCAAAGGGTGGGCAGGCCGGGTCGATGAGCAGTTCTTC.

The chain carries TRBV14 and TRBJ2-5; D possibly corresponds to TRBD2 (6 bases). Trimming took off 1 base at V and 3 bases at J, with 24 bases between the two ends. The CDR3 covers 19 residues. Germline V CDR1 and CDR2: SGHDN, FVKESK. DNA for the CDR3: TGTGCCAGCAGCCAAGCTTTGGGGAGATGGGGAGGTTCGGAAGAGACCCAGTACTTC. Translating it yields CASSQALGRWGGSEETQYF.

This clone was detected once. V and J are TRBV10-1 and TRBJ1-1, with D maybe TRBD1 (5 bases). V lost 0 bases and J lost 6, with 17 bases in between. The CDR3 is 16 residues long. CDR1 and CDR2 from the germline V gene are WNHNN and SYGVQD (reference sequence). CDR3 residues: CASSESFGWGSSEAFF. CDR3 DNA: TGCGCCAGCAGTGAGTCCTTTGGGTGGGGGTCGTCTGAAGCTTTCTTT.

The CDR3, as DNA: TGTGCCAGTAAGGTTTTGGGGCATGATGAAGCTTTCTTT. It yields the protein CASKVLGHDEAFF. The chain couples TRBV19 to TRBJ1-1; D is possibly TRBD1 (5 bases). Between the trimmed V and J ends, which lost 7 bases and 7 bases, there was a span of 16 bases. Per germline, CDR1 LNHDA and CDR2 SQIVND (reference sequence). This CDR3 comprises 13 residues. Full variable domain (rest looked up from reference TRBV19 and TRBJ1-1): DGGITQSPKYLFRKEGQNVTLSCEQNLNHDAMYWYRQDPGQGLRLIYYSQIVNDFQKGDIAEGYSVSREKKESFPLTVTSAQKNPTAFYLCASKVLGHDEAFFGQGTRLTVV.

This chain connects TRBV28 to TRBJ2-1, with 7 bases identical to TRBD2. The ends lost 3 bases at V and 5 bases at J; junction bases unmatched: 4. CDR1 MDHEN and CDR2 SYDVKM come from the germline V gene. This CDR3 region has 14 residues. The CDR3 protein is CASSLASGNNEQFF. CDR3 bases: TGTGCCAGCAGTTTGGCTAGCGGTAACAATGAGCAGTTCTTC. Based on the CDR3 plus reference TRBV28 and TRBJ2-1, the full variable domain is DVKVTQSSRYLVKRTGEKVFLECVQDMDHENMFWYRQDPGLGLRLIYFSYDVKMKEKGDIPEGYSVSREKKERFSLILESASTNQTSMYLCASSLASGNNEQFFGPGTRLTVL.

This chain's CDR3 is CASSSLPPSGSTDTQYF. CDR3 coding DNA: TGTGCCAGCAGCTCCCTTCCGCCTAGCGGAAGCACAGATACGCAGTATTTT. The chain links TRBV5-6 to TRBJ2-3, with TRBD2 identical over 7 bases. The CDR3 length is 17 residues. The germline V gene has CDR1 SGHDT and CDR2 YYEEEE. Germline trimming cut 3 bases from V and 0 bases from J; bases unmatched to any gene: 10.

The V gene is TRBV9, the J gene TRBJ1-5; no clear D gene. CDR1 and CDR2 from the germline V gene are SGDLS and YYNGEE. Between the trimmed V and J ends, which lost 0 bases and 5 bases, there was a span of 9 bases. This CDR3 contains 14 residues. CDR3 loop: CASSVDLSDQPQHF. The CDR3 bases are TGTGCCAGCAGCGTAGATTTATCAGATCAGCCCCAGCATTTT.

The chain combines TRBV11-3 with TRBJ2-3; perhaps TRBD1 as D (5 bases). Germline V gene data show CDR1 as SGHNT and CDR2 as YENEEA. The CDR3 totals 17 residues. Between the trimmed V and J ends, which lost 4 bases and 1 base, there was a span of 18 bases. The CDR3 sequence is CASSWGLGGVGTDTQYF. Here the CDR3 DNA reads TGTGCCAGCAGCTGGGGCCTGGGTGGCGTGGGCACAGATACGCAGTATTTT.

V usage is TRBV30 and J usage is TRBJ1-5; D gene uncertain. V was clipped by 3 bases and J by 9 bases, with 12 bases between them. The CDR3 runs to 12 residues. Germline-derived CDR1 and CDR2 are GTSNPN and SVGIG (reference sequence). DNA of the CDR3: TGTGCCTGGAGGATTAACGAGGGGCCCCAGCATTTT. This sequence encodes CAWRINEGPQHF.

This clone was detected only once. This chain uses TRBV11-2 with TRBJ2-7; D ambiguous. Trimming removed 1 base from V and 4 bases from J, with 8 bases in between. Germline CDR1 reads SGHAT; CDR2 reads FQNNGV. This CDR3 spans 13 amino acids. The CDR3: CASSLASSYEQYF. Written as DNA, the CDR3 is TGTGCCAGCAGCTTAGCGTCGAGTTACGAGCAGTACTTC.

This CDR3 reads CASAGGRGRVDEQFF. In nucleotides, the CDR3 is TGTGCCAGTGCAGGGGGCAGGGGGCGTGTCGATGAGCAGTTCTTC. The rearrangement links TRBV2 to TRBJ2-1; 8 bases line up with TRBD1. Germline V gene data show CDR1 as SNHLY and CDR2 as FYNNEI. This CDR3 has 15 amino acids. The V gene end was trimmed by 9 bases and the J gene end by 8 bases; junction bases not matched to a gene: 15.

Written as DNA, the CDR3 is TGTGCCAGCAGCTCAAGTTATAGGGGGAACGTGCCTGGGGAGCTGTTTTTT. It specifies CASSSSYRGNVPGELFF. This rearrangement joins TRBV7-3 to TRBJ2-2; TRBD1 is a possible D gene (6 bases). V was trimmed by 4 bases and J by 8 bases, leaving 23 bases between them. The germline V gene encodes CDR1 SGHTA and CDR2 FQGTGA. The CDR3 totals 17 residues.

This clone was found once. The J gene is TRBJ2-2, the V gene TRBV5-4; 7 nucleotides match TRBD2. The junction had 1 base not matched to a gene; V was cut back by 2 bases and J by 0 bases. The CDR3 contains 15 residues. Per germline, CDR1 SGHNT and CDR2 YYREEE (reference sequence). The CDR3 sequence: CASSFGLANTGELFF. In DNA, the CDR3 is TGTGCCAGCAGCTTCGGACTAGCGAACACCGGGGAGCTGTTTTTT. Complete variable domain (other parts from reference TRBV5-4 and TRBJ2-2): ETGVTQSPTHLIKTRGQQVTLRCSSQSGHNTVSWYQQALGQGPQFIFQYYREEENGRGNFPPRFSGLQFPNYSSELNVNALELDDSALYLCASSFGLANTGELFFGEGSRLTVL.

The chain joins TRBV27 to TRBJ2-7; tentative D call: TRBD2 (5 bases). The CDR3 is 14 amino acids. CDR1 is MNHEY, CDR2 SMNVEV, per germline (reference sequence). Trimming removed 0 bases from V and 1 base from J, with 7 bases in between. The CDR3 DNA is TGTGCCAGCAGTTTATCGGAGGTTTCCTACGAGCAGTACTTC. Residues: CASSLSEVSYEQYF.

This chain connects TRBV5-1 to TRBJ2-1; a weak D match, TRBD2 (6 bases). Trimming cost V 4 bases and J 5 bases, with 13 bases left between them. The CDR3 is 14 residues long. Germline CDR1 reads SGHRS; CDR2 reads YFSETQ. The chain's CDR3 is CASSGGTSNNEQFF. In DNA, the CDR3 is TGCGCCAGCAGCGGCGGGACTTCGAACAATGAGCAGTTCTTC.